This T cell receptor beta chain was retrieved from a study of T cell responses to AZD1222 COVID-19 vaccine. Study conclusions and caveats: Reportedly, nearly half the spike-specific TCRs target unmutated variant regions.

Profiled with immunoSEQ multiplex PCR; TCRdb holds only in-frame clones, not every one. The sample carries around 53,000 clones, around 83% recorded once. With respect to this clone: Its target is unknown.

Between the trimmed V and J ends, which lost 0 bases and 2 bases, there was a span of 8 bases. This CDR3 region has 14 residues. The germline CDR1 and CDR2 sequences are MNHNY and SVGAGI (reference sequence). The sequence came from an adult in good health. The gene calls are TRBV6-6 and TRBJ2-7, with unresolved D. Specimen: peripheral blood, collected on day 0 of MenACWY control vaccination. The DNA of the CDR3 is TGTGCCAGCAGTTACTCTTCGCCCCCCTACGAGCAGTACTTC. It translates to CASSYSSPPYEQYF.